The 25 T cell receptor beta chains below all came from one sample that was sequenced in a study of cytomegalovirus exposure and HLA in healthy donors. This PCR relied on a set of 60 Vbeta primers and 13 Jbeta primers. Measured with immunoSEQ multiplex PCR; TCRdb has only the in-frame clones, and not every one. Of about 140,000 clones in the sample, approximately 80% are singletons; the top ten hold 1.5% to 2.5%. The specimen sequenced was PBMCs. Source of these receptors: a middle-aged woman in good health and CMV-seronegative.

This chain connects TRBV28 to TRBJ2-3; 8 bases align to TRBD1. In germline, CDR1 is MDHEN, CDR2 SYDVKM. J was trimmed by 8 bases and V by 4 bases; bases with no gene match: 8. CDR3 length: 14 amino acids. CDR3 coding DNA: TGTGCCAGCAGTTCGGGACAGGCTTTTGTTACGCAGTATTTT. It encodes CASSSGQAFVTQYF. Full variable domain (remainder filled in from reference TRBV28 and TRBJ2-3): DVKVTQSSRYLVKRTGEKVFLECVQDMDHENMFWYRQDPGLGLRLIYFSYDVKMKEKGDIPEGYSVSREKKERFSLILESASTNQTSMYLCASSSGQAFVTQYFGPGTRLTVL.

The V gene is TRBV27, the J gene TRBJ2-3; no firm D call. This CDR3 spans 16 amino acids. Trimming stripped 0 bases from V and 3 bases from J, with 13 bases between. CDR1 and CDR2 from the germline V gene are MNHEY and SMNVEV (reference sequence). The chain's CDR3 is CASSLSEPWRTDTQYF. DNA for the CDR3: TGTGCCAGCAGTTTATCTGAACCGTGGCGGACAGATACGCAGTATTTT.

This chain links TRBV28 with TRBJ1-2; D unresolved. This CDR3 region has 17 residues. The germline CDR1 and CDR2 sequences are MDHEN and SYDVKM. V lost 3 bases, J lost 0 bases, and 17 bases lay in between. The CDR3, as DNA: TGTGCCAGCAGTTTGGAGGCTGGTATAATCACTAACTATGGCTACACCTTC. Translating it yields CASSLEAGIITNYGYTF.

CDR3 sequence (DNA): TGCGCCACCACAGGGGGCATTCGGTATGGCTACACCTTC. This translates into CATTGGIRYGYTF. This chain uses TRBV10-2 with TRBJ1-2; 9 bases align to TRBD1. With 10 bases clipped from V and 5 bases from J, the junction kept 8 bases outside the gene matches. CDR3 length: 13 amino acids. Germline CDR1 WSHSY, CDR2 SAAADI.

The chain recombines TRBV5-4 with TRBJ1-6; 7 bases are a match to TRBD1. The CDR3 is made up of 12 amino acids. Germline V lookup: CDR1 SGHNT, CDR2 YYREEE (reference sequence). The J segment lost 14 bases and the V segment lost 4 bases, leaving 6 bases of the junction unmatched. CDR3 bases: TGTGCCAGCAGCCTGGCCGACAGGGCCCTCCACTTT. As protein: CASSLADRALHF.

This clone was seen a single time. The gene calls are TRBV2 and TRBJ1-1; D possibly corresponds to TRBD1 (6 bases). The germline gives CDR1 SNHLY, CDR2 FYNNEI. V lost 8 bases to trimming and J lost 4 bases, with 17 bases between them. The CDR3 spans 14 residues. CDR3 DNA sequence: TGTGCCAGCGGCCCCAACAGGGCGGGCACTGAAGCTTTCTTT. The encoded protein is CASGPNRAGTEAFF.

The V gene is TRBV29-1, the J gene TRBJ1-2; possible D gene TRBD1, 6 bases. Germline values: CDR1 SQVTM, CDR2 ANQGSEA. Trimming cost V 5 bases and J 7 bases, with 11 bases left between them. This CDR3 region has 11 residues. In DNA form, the CDR3 reads TGCAGCGTTTACAGGGTAACTGGCTACACCTTC. It is translated as CSVYRVTGYTF. The variable domain in full, with the rest retrieved from reference TRBV29-1 and TRBJ1-2, is SAVISQKPSRDICQRGTSLTIQCQVDSQVTMMFWYRQQPGQSLTLIATANQGSEATYESGFVIDKFPISRPNLTFSTLTVSNMSPEDSSIYLCSVYRVTGYTFGSGTRLTVV.

The rearrangement uses TRBV9 and TRBJ2-1; perhaps TRBD1 as D (6 bases). The CDR3 extends over 11 amino acids. V was cut by 7 bases and J by 10 bases, with 12 bases left in between. Germline values: CDR1 SGDLS, CDR2 YYNGEE. The CDR3 spells CASGSQGEQFF. CDR3 DNA: TGTGCCAGCGGGTCACAGGGAGAGCAGTTCTTC.

J is TRBJ2-7 and V is TRBV7-7; 7 positions match TRBD2. Trimming took 2 bases from V and 3 from J; bases not matched to a gene: 4. The CDR3 covers 14 residues. CDR1 and CDR2 from the germline V gene are SSHAT and FNYEAQ (reference sequence). The chain's CDR3 is CASSLSSGDYEQYF. The CDR3 region has the DNA TGTGCCAGCAGCTTATCTAGCGGAGACTACGAGCAGTACTTC.

A single count supports this clone. This chain uses TRBV19 with TRBJ1-3; D possibly corresponds to TRBD1 (5 bases). V gave up 8 bases and J gave up 0 bases, with 11 bases separating them. This CDR3 region has 14 residues. Per the germline V gene, CDR1 is LNHDA and CDR2 is SQIVND (reference sequence). The CDR3 DNA is TGTGCCAGTGGCCGGGGGGACTCTGGAAACACCATATATTTT. Its translation: CASGRGDSGNTIYF. Full variable domain (missing parts from reference TRBV19 and TRBJ1-3): DGGITQSPKYLFRKEGQNVTLSCEQNLNHDAMYWYRQDPGQGLRLIYYSQIVNDFQKGDIAEGYSVSREKKESFPLTVTSAQKNPTAFYLCASGRGDSGNTIYFGEGSWLTVV.

The chain uses TRBV7-6 and TRBJ2-1, with 10 bases that match TRBD2. The CDR3 sequence is 16 residues long. With V trimmed by 2 bases and J by 4 bases, 5 bases remained unmatched. The germline V gene encodes CDR1 SGHVS and CDR2 FNYEAQ. CDR3 region: CASSLPSGSVYNEQFF. The CDR3 bases are TGTGCCAGCAGCTTACCTAGCGGGAGTGTGTACAATGAGCAGTTCTTC.

This chain links TRBV2 with TRBJ1-4; the D gene is possibly TRBD1 (6 bases). The length of the CDR3 is 14 residues. The germline gives CDR1 SNHLY, CDR2 FYNNEI. With 2 bases removed from V and 4 bases from J, the gap between germline ends came to 8 bases. CDR3 amino acids: CASSEWGRNEKLFF. The DNA of the CDR3 is TGTGCCAGCAGTGAATGGGGGCGTAATGAAAAACTGTTTTTT.

This chain connects TRBV7-8 to TRBJ1-1, with a tentative D call TRBD1 (5 bases). Trimming stripped 3 bases from V and 6 bases from J, with 11 bases between. The CDR3 covers 13 residues. The germline CDR1 and CDR2 sequences are SGHVS and FQNEAQ. The CDR3 protein is CASSFRGSSEAFF. CDR3 DNA sequence: TGTGCCAGCAGCTTTAGGGGTTCGTCTGAAGCTTTCTTT.

This chain connects TRBV7-8 to TRBJ2-3; 8 bases are a match to TRBD2. The germline V gene has CDR1 SGHVS and CDR2 FQNEAQ. J was trimmed by 5 bases and V by 1 base; bases with no gene match: 2. This CDR3 comprises 14 residues. The CDR3 coding sequence is TGTGCCAGCAGCTTAGACGGGAGGGGAGATACGCAGTATTTT. This translates into CASSLDGRGDTQYF.

CDR3 coding DNA: TGTGCCAGCAGCACCCCGACAGGGCAGAGGCACACCGGGGAGCTGTTTTTT. This sequence encodes CASSTPTGQRHTGELFF. The V and J genes are TRBV5-4 and TRBJ2-2; 7 bases line up with TRBD1. Germline V gene lookup returns CDR1 SGHNT and CDR2 YYREEE (reference sequence). This CDR3 contains 17 residues. V shed 4 bases, J shed 3 bases, and the junction held 12 bases outside the gene matches. Using reference TRBV5-4 and TRBJ2-2 for the parts outside the CDR3, the full variable domain is ETGVTQSPTHLIKTRGQQVTLRCSSQSGHNTVSWYQQALGQGPQFIFQYYREEENGRGNFPPRFSGLQFPNYSSELNVNALELDDSALYLCASSTPTGQRHTGELFFGEGSRLTVL.

CDR3 residues: CASSLTGKGGYTF. Written as DNA, the CDR3 is TGCGCCAGCAGTCTAACAGGGAAGGGTGGCTACACCTTC. The genes are TRBV4-1 and TRBJ1-2; weak D call: TRBD1 (6 bases). Trimming took 6 bases from V and 7 from J, leaving 15 bases between them. Germline CDR1 MGHRA, CDR2 YSYEKL. The CDR3 runs to 13 residues.

V usage is TRBV7-9 and J usage is TRBJ2-7; the match to TRBD1 covers 9 bases. The V and J ends lost 2 bases and 6 bases, in that order; junction bases with no gene match: 14. This CDR3 is 17 amino acids long. The germline CDR1 and CDR2 sequences are SEHNR and FQNEAQ (reference sequence). CDR3 residues: CASSLPTGQGRWTEQYF. In nucleotides, the CDR3 is TGTGCCAGCAGCTTACCTACAGGACAGGGGAGATGGACCGAGCAGTACTTC. The whole variable domain, filled in from reference TRBV7-9 and TRBJ2-7, reads DTGVSQNPRHKITKRGQNVTFRCDPISEHNRLYWYRQTLGQGPEFLTYFQNEAQLEKSRLLSDRFSAERPKGSFSTLEIQRTEQGDSAMYLCASSLPTGQGRWTEQYFGPGTRLTVT.

This chain connects TRBV6-5 to TRBJ1-1; TRBD1 matches at 7 bases. Unmatched junction bases numbered 4, after V lost 0 bases and J lost 3 bases. The germline V gene encodes CDR1 MNHEY and CDR2 SVGAGI. The CDR3 is made up of 15 amino acids. The CDR3 DNA is TGTGCCAGCAGTTACTCACAGGGGTGGGACACTGAAGCTTTCTTT. Protein product: CASSYSQGWDTEAFF.

The chain joins TRBV5-4 to TRBJ2-7; D not certain. Germline assignment: CDR1 SGHNT and CDR2 YYREEE (reference sequence). Trimming pared 4 bases from V and 2 bases from J, leaving 10 bases between. The CDR3 covers 13 residues. Here the CDR3 DNA reads TGTGCCAGCAGCCTGCAGCGTACCTACGAGCAGTACTTC. It codes for CASSLQRTYEQYF.

The chain combines TRBV29-1 with TRBJ2-3; D possibly corresponds to TRBD2 (6 bases). V dropped 1 base and J dropped 0 bases, with 11 bases sitting between them. The CDR3 length is 15 residues. Germline CDR1 and CDR2: SQVTM and ANQGSEA. Here the CDR3 reads CSVEAGVGSTDTQYF. The DNA of the CDR3 is TGCAGCGTTGAAGCGGGAGTAGGTAGCACAGATACGCAGTATTTT.

The rearrangement joins TRBV9 to TRBJ1-3; possibly TRBD1 for D (5 bases). Germline CDR1 reads SGDLS; CDR2 reads YYNGEE. The CDR3 spans 15 residues. The V and J ends lost 0 bases and 8 bases respectively, with 15 bases between them. CDR3 in amino acids: CASSVVGQTSDTIYF. In DNA form, the CDR3 reads TGTGCCAGCAGCGTAGTCGGACAAACGTCGGACACCATATATTTT.

The chain couples TRBV11-2 to TRBJ2-3; 7 positions agree with TRBD2. The CDR3 loop spans 17 amino acids. Unmatched junction bases numbered 12, after V lost 6 bases and J lost 0 bases. CDR1 and CDR2 (germline): SGHAT, FQNNGV. CDR3 residues: CASRTRVGGDSTDTQYF. CDR3 nucleotides: TGTGCCAGCAGGACCCGAGTTGGGGGGGATAGCACAGATACGCAGTATTTT.

This rearrangement joins TRBV25-1 to TRBJ1-4; 9 bases align to TRBD1. Germline V CDR1 and CDR2: MGHDK, SYGVNS. With 5 bases clipped from V and 7 bases from J, the junction kept 8 bases outside the gene matches. The CDR3 runs to 15 residues. For the CDR3, the DNA is TGTGCCAGCAGTACCTCGGGACAGGGAGGTGAAAAACTGTTTTTT. Translated, it gives CASSTSGQGGEKLFF. The full variable domain, in which reference TRBV25-1 and TRBJ1-4 provide the parts outside the CDR3, is EADIYQTPRYLVIGTGKKITLECSQTMGHDKMYWYQQDPGMELHLIHYSYGVNSTEKGDLSSESTVSRIRTEHFPLTLESARPSHTSQYLCASSTSGQGGEKLFFGSGTQLSVL.

The chain uses TRBV15 and TRBJ2-2, with TRBD2 identical over 10 bases. The CDR3 is 18 amino acids. Germline values: CDR1 LNHNV, CDR2 YYDKDF (reference sequence). V shed 0 bases, J shed 6 bases, and the junction held 10 bases outside the gene matches. CDR3 sequence reads: CATSRDLGGLAGAGELFF. Written as DNA, the CDR3 is TGTGCCACCAGCAGAGATTTAGGCGGGCTAGCGGGAGCCGGGGAGCTGTTTTTT.

The gene calls are TRBV10-3 and TRBJ2-1; 9 bases agree with TRBD2. CDR3 length equals 13 residues. Losses at the gene ends were 10 bases for V and 8 bases for J; bases not matched to a gene: 9. Germline V CDR1 and CDR2: ENHRY, SYGVKD. The CDR3: CATNSGSDDEQFF. CDR3 DNA: TGTGCCACCAATAGCGGGAGTGACGATGAGCAGTTCTTC.